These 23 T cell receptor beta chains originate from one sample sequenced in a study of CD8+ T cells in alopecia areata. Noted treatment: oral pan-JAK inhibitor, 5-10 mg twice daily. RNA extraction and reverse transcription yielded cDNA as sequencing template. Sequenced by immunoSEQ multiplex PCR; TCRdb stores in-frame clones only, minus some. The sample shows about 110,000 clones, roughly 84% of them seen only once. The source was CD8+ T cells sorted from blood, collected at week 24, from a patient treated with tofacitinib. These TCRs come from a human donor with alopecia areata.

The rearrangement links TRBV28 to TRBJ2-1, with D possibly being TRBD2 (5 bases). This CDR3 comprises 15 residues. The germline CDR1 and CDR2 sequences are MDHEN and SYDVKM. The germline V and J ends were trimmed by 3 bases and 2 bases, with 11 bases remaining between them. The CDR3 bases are TGTGCCAGCAGTTTGGAAGGGAGCACCTACAATGAGCAGTTCTTC. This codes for CASSLEGSTYNEQFF.

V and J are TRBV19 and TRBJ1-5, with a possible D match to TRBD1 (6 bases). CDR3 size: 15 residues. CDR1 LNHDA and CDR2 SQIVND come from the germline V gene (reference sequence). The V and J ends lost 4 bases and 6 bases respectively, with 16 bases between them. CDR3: CASSRSRTVSQPQHF. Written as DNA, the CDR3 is TGTGCCAGTAGTAGGAGCCGGACAGTCAGTCAGCCCCAGCATTTT.

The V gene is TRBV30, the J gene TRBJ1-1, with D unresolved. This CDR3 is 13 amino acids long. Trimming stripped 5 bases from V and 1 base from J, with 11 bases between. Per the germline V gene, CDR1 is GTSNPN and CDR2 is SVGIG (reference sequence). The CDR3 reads CAWSQRGNTEAFF. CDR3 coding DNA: TGTGCCTGGTCTCAGAGAGGGAACACTGAAGCTTTCTTT.

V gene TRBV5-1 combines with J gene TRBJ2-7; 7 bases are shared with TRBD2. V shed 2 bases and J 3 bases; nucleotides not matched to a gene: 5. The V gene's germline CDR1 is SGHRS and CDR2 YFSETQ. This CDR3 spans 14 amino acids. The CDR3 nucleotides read TGCGCCAGCAGCTTAAGGACTAGAGTCTACGAGCAGTACTTC. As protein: CASSLRTRVYEQYF.

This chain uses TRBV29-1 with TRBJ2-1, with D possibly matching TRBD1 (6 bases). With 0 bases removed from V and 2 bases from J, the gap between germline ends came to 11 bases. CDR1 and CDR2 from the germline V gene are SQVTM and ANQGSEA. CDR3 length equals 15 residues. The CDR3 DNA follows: TGCAGCGTTGAAGATCAGGACAGTACCTACAATGAGCAGTTCTTC. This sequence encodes CSVEDQDSTYNEQFF.

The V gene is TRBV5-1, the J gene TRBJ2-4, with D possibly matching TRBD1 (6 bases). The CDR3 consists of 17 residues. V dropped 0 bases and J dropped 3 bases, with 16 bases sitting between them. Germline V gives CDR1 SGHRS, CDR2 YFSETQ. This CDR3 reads CASSLEDRPHRKNIQYF. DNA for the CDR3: TGCGCCAGCAGCTTGGAAGACAGGCCCCATCGCAAAAACATTCAGTACTTC.

CDR3 nucleotide sequence: TGTGCCAGCAGTCCGGGGGACAGGGACAATGAGCAGTTCTTC. This gives the protein CASSPGDRDNEQFF. This chain links TRBV6-5 with TRBJ2-1, with 9 bases aligning to TRBD1. Unmatched junction bases numbered 4, after V lost 5 bases and J lost 5 bases. Germline values: CDR1 MNHEY, CDR2 SVGAGI. The CDR3 runs 14 residues.

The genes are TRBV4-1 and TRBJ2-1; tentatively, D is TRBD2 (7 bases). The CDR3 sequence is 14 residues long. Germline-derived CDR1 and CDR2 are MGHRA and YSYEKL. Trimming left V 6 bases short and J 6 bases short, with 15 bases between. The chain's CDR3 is CASSSGAGANEQFF. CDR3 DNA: TGCGCCAGCAGTTCGGGGGCGGGGGCCAATGAGCAGTTCTTC.

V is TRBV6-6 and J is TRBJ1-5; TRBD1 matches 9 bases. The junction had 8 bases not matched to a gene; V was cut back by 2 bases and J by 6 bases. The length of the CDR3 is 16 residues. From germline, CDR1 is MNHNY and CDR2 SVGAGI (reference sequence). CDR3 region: CASSYRDRDRSQPQHF. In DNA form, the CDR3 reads TGTGCCAGCAGTTACAGGGACAGGGATAGGAGTCAGCCCCAGCATTTT.

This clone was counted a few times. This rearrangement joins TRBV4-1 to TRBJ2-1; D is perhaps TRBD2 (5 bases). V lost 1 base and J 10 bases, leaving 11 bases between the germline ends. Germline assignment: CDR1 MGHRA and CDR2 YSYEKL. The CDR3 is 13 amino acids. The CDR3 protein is CASSQGSWREQFF. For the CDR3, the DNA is TGCGCCAGCAGCCAAGGGTCCTGGAGGGAGCAGTTCTTC.

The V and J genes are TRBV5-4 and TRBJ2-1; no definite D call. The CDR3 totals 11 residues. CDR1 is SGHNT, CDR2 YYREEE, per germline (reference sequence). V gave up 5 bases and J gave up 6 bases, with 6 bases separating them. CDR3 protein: CASSSPNEQFF. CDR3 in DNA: TGTGCCAGCAGTTCCCCCAATGAGCAGTTCTTC.

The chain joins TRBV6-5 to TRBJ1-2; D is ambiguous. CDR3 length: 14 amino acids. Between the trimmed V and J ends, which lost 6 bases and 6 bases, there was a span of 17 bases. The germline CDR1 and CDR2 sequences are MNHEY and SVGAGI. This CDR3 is CASSSLSPVHGYTF. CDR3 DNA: TGTGCCAGCAGCTCTCTCTCCCCGGTCCATGGCTACACCTTC.

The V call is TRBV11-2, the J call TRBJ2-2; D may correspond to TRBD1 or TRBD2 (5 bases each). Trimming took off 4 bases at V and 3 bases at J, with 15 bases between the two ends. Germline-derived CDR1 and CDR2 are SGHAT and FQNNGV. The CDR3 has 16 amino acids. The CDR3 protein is CASSWGSDSYTGELFF. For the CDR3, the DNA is TGTGCCAGCAGCTGGGGGTCCGACAGTTACACCGGGGAGCTGTTTTTT.

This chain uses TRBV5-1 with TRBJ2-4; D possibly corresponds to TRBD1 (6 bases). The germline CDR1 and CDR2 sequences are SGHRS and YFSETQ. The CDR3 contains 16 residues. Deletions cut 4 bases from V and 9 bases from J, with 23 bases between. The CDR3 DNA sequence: TGCGCCAGCAGCCCCCATACAGGGAACCTCCGCCCCATTCAGTACTTC. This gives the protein CASSPHTGNLRPIQYF.

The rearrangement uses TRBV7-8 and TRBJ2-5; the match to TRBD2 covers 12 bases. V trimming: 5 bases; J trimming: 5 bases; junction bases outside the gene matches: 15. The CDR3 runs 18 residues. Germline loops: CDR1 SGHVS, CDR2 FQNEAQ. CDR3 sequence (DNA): TGTGCCAGCAGCGCCCAACCGACTAGCGGGGGTCGAAGTGAGACCCAGTACTTC. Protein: CASSAQPTSGGRSETQYF.

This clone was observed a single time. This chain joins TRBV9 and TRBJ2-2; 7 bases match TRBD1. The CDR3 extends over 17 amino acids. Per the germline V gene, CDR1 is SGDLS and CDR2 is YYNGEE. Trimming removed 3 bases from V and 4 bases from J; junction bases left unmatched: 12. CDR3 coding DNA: TGTGCCAGCAGCGCCCCAATCGACAGGGCGCGCACCGGGGAGCTGTTTTTT. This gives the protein CASSAPIDRARTGELFF.

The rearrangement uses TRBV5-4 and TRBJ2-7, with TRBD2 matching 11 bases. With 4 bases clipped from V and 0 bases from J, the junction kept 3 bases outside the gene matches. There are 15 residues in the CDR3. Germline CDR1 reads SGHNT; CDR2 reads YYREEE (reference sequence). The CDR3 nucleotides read TGTGCCAGCAGCGGCCTAGCGGGGGGCTCCTACGAGCAGTACTTC. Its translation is CASSGLAGGSYEQYF.

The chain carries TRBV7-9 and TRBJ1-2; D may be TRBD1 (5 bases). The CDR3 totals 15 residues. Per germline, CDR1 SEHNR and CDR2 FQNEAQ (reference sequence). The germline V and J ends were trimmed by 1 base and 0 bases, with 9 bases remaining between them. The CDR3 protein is CASSLGVGANYGYTF. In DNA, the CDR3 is TGTGCCAGCAGCTTAGGTGTGGGGGCTAACTATGGCTACACCTTC.

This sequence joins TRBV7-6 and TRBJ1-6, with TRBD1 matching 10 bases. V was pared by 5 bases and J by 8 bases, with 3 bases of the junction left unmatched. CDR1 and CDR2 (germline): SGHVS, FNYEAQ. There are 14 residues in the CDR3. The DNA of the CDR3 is TGTGCCAGCAGCAATGGACAGGGGGATTCACCCCTCCACTTT. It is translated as CASSNGQGDSPLHF.

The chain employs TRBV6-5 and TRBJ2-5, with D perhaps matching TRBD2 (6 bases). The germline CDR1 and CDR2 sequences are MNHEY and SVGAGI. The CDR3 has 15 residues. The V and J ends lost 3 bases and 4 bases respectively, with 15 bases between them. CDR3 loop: CASSYEEGDRETQYF. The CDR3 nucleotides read TGTGCCAGCAGTTATGAGGAGGGTGACAGAGAGACCCAGTACTTC.

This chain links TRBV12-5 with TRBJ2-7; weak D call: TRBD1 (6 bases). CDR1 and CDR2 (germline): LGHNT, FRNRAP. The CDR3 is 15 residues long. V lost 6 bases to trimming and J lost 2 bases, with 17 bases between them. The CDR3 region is CASGAEDRPTYEQYF. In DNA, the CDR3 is TGTGCTAGTGGAGCCGAGGACAGACCTACCTACGAGCAGTACTTC. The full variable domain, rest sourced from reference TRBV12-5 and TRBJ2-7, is DARVTQTPRHKVTEMGQEVTMRCQPILGHNTVFWYRQTMMQGLELLAYFRNRAPLDDSGMPKDRFSAEMPDATLATLKIQPSEPRDSAVYFCASGAEDRPTYEQYFGPGTRLTVT.

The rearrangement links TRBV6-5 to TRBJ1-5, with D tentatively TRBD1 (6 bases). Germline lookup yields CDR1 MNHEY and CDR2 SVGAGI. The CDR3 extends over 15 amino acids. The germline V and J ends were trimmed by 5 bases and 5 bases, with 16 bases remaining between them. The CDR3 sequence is CASSPKTGLHQPQHF. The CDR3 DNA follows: TGTGCCAGCAGTCCTAAAACAGGGTTGCATCAGCCCCAGCATTTT.

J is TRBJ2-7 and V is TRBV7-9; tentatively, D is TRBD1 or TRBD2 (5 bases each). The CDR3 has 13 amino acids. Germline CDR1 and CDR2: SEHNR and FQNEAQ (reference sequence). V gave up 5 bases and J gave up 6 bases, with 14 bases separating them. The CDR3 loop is CASSLGTAGEQYF. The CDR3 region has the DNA TGTGCCAGCAGCCTCGGGACGGCCGGCGAGCAGTACTTC.